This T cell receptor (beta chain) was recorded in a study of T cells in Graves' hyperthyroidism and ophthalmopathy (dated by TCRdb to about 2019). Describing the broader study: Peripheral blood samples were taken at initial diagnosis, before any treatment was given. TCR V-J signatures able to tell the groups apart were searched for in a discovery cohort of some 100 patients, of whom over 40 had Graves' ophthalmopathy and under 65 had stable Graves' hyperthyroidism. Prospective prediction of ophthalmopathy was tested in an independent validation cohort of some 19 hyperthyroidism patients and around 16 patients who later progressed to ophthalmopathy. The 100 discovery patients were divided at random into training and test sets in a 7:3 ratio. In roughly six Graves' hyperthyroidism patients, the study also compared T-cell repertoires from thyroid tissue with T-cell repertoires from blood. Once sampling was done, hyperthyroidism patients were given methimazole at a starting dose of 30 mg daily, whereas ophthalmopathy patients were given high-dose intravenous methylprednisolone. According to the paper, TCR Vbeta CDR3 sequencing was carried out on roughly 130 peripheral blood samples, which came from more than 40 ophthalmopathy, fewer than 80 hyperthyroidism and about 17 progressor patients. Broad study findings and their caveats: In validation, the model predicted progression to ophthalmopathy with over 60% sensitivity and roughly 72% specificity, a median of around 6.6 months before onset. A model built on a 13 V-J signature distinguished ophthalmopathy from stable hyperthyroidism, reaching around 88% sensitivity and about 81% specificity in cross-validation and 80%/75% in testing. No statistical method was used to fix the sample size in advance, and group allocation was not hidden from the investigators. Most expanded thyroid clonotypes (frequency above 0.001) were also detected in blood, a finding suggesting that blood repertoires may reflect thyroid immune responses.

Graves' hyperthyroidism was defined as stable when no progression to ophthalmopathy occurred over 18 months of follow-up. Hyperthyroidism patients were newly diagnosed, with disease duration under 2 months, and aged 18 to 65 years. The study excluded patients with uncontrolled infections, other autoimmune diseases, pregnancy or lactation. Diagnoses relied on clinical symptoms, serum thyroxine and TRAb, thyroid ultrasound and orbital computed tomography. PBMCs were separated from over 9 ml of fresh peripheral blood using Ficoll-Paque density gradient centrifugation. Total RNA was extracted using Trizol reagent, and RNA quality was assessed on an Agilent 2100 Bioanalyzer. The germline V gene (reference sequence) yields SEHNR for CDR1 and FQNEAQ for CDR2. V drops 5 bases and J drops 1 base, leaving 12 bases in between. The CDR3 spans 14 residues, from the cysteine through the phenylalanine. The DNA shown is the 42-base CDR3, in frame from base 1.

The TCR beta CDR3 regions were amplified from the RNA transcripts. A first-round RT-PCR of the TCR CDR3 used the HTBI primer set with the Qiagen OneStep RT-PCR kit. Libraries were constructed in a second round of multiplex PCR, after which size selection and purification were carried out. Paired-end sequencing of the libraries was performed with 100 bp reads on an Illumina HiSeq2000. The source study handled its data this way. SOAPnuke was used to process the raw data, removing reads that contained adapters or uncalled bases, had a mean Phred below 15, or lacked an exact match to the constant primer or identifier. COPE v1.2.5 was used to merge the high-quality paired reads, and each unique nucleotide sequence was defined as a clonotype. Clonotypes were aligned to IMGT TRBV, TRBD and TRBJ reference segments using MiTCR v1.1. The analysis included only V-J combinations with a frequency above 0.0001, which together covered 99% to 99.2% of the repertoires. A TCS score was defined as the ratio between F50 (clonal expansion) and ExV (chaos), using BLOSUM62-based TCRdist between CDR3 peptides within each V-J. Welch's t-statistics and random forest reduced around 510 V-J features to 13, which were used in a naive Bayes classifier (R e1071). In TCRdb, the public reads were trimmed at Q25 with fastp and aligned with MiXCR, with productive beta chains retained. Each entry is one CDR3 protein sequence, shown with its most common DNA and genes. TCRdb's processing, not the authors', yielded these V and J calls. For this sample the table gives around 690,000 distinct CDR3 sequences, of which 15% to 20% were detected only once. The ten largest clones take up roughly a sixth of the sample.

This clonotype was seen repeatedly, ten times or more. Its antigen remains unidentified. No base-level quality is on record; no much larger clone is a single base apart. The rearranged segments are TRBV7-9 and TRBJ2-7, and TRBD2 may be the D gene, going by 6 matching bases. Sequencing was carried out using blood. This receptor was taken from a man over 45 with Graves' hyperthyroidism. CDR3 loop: CASSTSGTSYEQYF. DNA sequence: TGTGCCAGCAGCACATCCGGGACTTCCTACGAGCAGTACTTC.